These 4 T cell receptor beta chains were sequenced from one sample in a study of CD8+ T cells in alopecia areata. Treatment noted: oral pan-JAK inhibitor, 5-10 mg twice daily. Sequencing used cDNA as its template, made by extracting RNA and reverse transcribing it. Method: immunoSEQ multiplex PCR; TCRdb's copy keeps in-frame clones and lacks some. The profile shows roughly 190,000 clones, 60% of them singletons. The starting material was CD4+ T cells sorted from blood, obtained at week 24, from a patient treated with tofacitinib. All receptors derive from a human donor with alopecia areata.

The V gene is TRBV7-2, the J gene TRBJ2-3, with 11 bases matching TRBD1. V was clipped by 1 base and J by 4 bases; unmatched bases: 1. The CDR3 totals 15 residues. Germline CDR1 SGHTA, CDR2 FQGNSA. For the CDR3, the DNA is TGTGCCAGCAGCTTAGGGACAGGGGGCTCAGATACGCAGTATTTT. It is translated as CASSLGTGGSDTQYF.

CDR3 nucleotide sequence: TGTGCCAGCTCACCGACTAGTCGAGGCTACACCTTC. It encodes CASSPTSRGYTF. The chain links TRBV18 to TRBJ1-2; D is unclear. The CDR3 runs to 12 residues. V lost 3 bases, J lost 8 bases, and 10 bases lay in between. Germline loops: CDR1 KGHSH, CDR2 LQKENI.

This clone turned up a few times. The V gene is TRBV29-1, the J gene TRBJ2-1; D not resolved. The germline CDR1 and CDR2 sequences are SQVTM and ANQGSEA. The CDR3 covers 12 residues. Trimming took off 4 bases at V and 10 bases at J, with 14 bases between the two ends. The CDR3 spells CSVVLVVGEQFF. Here the CDR3 DNA reads TGCAGCGTTGTCCTCGTGGTGGGGGAGCAGTTCTTC.

For the CDR3, the DNA is TGTGCCAGTAGTATAAGGACAGGGTGGAATGAGCAGTTCTTC. It is translated as CASSIRTGWNEQFF. The chain links TRBV19 to TRBJ2-1; TRBD1 matches at 8 bases. The CDR3 runs 14 residues. The V segment lost 2 bases and the J segment 7 bases; nucleotides outside the gene matches: 4. Germline CDR1 LNHDA, CDR2 SQIVND (reference sequence).